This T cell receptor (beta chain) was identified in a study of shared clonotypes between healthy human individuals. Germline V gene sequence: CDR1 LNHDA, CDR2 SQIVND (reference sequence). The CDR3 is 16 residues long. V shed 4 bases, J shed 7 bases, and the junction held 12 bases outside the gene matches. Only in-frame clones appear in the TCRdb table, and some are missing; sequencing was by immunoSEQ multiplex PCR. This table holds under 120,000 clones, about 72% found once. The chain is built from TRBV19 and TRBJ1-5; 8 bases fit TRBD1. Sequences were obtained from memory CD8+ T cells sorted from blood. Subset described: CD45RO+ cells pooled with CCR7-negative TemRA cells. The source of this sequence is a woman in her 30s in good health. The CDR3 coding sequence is TGTGCCAGTAGTAAAAGTGGACAGGGTTCGAGACAGCCCCAGCATTTT. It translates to CASSKSGQGSRQPQHF.